The entry that follows covers one TCR beta chain sequence. This sample is part of a study of control samples from healthy donors and cancer patients. In germline, CDR1 is SEHNR, CDR2 FQNEAQ (reference sequence). Trimming removed 0 bases from V and 5 bases from J; junction bases left unmatched: 3. The CDR3 runs to 15 residues. Method: immunoSEQ multiplex PCR; TCRdb's copy keeps in-frame clones and lacks some. The sample consists of some 140,000 clones, roughly 92% of them appearing once. Source material: blood. This clonotype was obtained from a man younger than 45 in good health. The V gene is TRBV7-9, the J gene TRBJ2-2, with 7 bases aligning to TRBD2. Written as DNA, the CDR3 is TGTGCCAGCAGCTTAGCGGGAGGGCCAACCGGGGAGCTGTTTTTT. The encoded protein is CASSLAGGPTGELFF.